The 11 T cell receptor beta chains in this list originate from one sample, sequenced in a study of shared clonotypes between healthy human individuals. Only CD45RO-negative cells positively selected for CCR7 counted as naive CD8 cells, so terminally differentiated effector memory CD45RA+ cells were excluded. Measured with immunoSEQ multiplex PCR; TCRdb has only the in-frame clones, and not every one. The sample has around 600,000 clones, 95% to 98% seen once. The source material was naive CD8+ T cells sorted from blood. The receptors stem from a young man in good health.

V gene TRBV7-9 combines with J gene TRBJ1-1; TRBD1 might be the D (6 bases). The V end was cut by 10 bases, the J end by 1 base, with 10 bases between. In germline, CDR1 is SEHNR, CDR2 FQNEAQ (reference sequence). This CDR3 contains 12 residues. This CDR3 reads CATRGGNTEAFF. DNA of the CDR3: TGTGCCACCCGAGGGGGGAACACTGAAGCTTTCTTT. Full variable domain (missing parts from reference TRBV7-9 and TRBJ1-1): DTGVSQNPRHKITKRGQNVTFRCDPISEHNRLYWYRQTLGQGPEFLTYFQNEAQLEKSRLLSDRFSAERPKGSFSTLEIQRTEQGDSAMYLCATRGGNTEAFFGQGTRLTVV.

This chain uses TRBV4-1 with TRBJ1-1; 7 bases map to TRBD1. CDR3 length equals 16 residues. Trimming cost V 0 bases and J 1 base; bases outside gene matches: 5. Germline CDR1 and CDR2: MGHRA and YSYEKL. The CDR3 loop is CASSQELGGQNTEAFF. Written as DNA, the CDR3 is TGCGCCAGCAGCCAAGAATTAGGGGGCCAGAACACTGAAGCTTTCTTT.

The V gene is TRBV7-9, the J gene TRBJ2-3, with D possibly matching TRBD1 (6 bases). The CDR3 runs 16 residues. Germline lookup yields CDR1 SEHNR and CDR2 FQNEAQ (reference sequence). Trimming stripped 1 base from V and 0 bases from J, with 11 bases between. CDR3 DNA: TGTGCCAGCAGCTTAGGCCCAAGGGGGAGCACAGATACGCAGTATTTT. Its protein product is CASSLGPRGSTDTQYF. The whole variable domain, filled in from reference TRBV7-9 and TRBJ2-3, reads DTGVSQNPRHKITKRGQNVTFRCDPISEHNRLYWYRQTLGQGPEFLTYFQNEAQLEKSRLLSDRFSAERPKGSFSTLEIQRTEQGDSAMYLCASSLGPRGSTDTQYFGPGTRLTVL.

V usage is TRBV5-1 and J usage is TRBJ2-7; TRBD2 matches 10 bases. The CDR3 runs to 15 residues. Trimming cost V 4 bases and J 3 bases; bases outside gene matches: 7. Per germline, CDR1 SGHRS and CDR2 YFSETQ. The CDR3 loop reads CASSPGLAGVYEQYF. As DNA, the CDR3 is TGCGCCAGCAGCCCGGGGCTAGCGGGAGTCTACGAGCAGTACTTC.

This clone came up once. The chain's CDR3 is CASSIGPLGNRYEQYF. The CDR3 DNA reads TGTGCCAGCAGCATAGGCCCATTGGGAAATAGGTACGAGCAGTACTTC. The chain recombines TRBV7-8 with TRBJ2-7, with D unresolved. The CDR3 is 16 amino acids. The germline V and J ends were trimmed by 5 bases and 4 bases, with 21 bases remaining between them. Germline V gene sequence: CDR1 SGHVS, CDR2 FQNEAQ. The variable domain in full, completed from reference TRBV7-8 and TRBJ2-7, reads GAGVSQSPRYKVAKRGQDVALRCDPISGHVSLFWYQQALGQGPEFLTYFQNEAQLDKSGLPSDRFFAERPEGSVSTLKIQRTQQEDSAVYLCASSIGPLGNRYEQYFGPGTRLTVT.

This clone was seen once. The rearrangement uses TRBV7-9 and TRBJ2-7; a possible D gene is TRBD2 (7 bases). Trimming cost V 0 bases and J 6 bases, with 12 bases left between them. In germline, CDR1 is SEHNR, CDR2 FQNEAQ (reference sequence). This CDR3 has 14 residues. The CDR3 spells CASSLAGGLLEQYF. DNA for the CDR3: TGTGCCAGCAGCTTAGCGGGGGGGCTTCTCGAGCAGTACTTC.

The rearrangement joins TRBV7-3 to TRBJ1-1; 9 bases agree with TRBD1. Germline V CDR1 and CDR2: SGHTA, FQGTGA. The CDR3 has 15 amino acids. The V gene end was trimmed by 4 bases and the J gene end by 3 bases; junction bases not matched to a gene: 6. Here the CDR3 reads CASSSRDRVDTEAFF. CDR3 sequence (DNA): TGTGCCAGCAGCTCCCGGGACAGGGTAGACACTGAAGCTTTCTTT.

In DNA, the CDR3 is TGTGCCAGCACCCAGGGACTATACGACGAGCAGTACTTC. Protein product: CASTQGLYDEQYF. The chain has TRBV6-1 and TRBJ2-7, with 7 bases identical to TRBD2. The V gene's germline CDR1 is MNHNS and CDR2 SASEGT. Trimming cost V 7 bases and J 5 bases; bases outside gene matches: 8. The CDR3 has 13 residues.

The CDR3 DNA reads TGTGCCACCAGCAGAGACGGAGGACTTTCCTACGAGCAGTACTTC. Its translation is CATSRDGGLSYEQYF. J is TRBJ2-7 and V is TRBV15, with a tentative D call TRBD2 (5 bases). Germline V gene data show CDR1 as LNHNV and CDR2 as YYDKDF (reference sequence). The V and J ends lost 0 bases and 1 base respectively, with 10 bases between them. The CDR3 is made up of 15 amino acids.

The chain joins TRBV9 to TRBJ1-2; D gene unclear. CDR1 is SGDLS and CDR2 is YYNGEE in the germline V gene. The germline V and J ends were trimmed by 0 bases and 1 base, with 10 bases remaining between them. CDR3 length: 15 residues. CDR3 nucleotide sequence: TGTGCCAGCAGCGTAGCTGGGCTGAATAACTATGGCTACACCTTC. Translated, it gives CASSVAGLNNYGYTF.

This chain connects TRBV10-3 to TRBJ2-3; 9 positions match TRBD1. This CDR3 has 19 amino acids. The junction had 13 bases not matched to a gene; V was cut back by 3 bases and J by 0 bases. Germline V gene sequence: CDR1 ENHRY, CDR2 SYGVKD. The CDR3 nucleotides are TGTGCCATCAGTGACCCAATCGGGACAGGGAATACTAGCACAGATACGCAGTATTTT. Translating gives CAISDPIGTGNTSTDTQYF.